Listed below are T cell receptor beta chains from one sample, sequenced in a study of blood T cell repertoires in COVID-19. TCRdb's table, derived via immunoSEQ multiplex PCR, lists solely in-frame clones and lacks some. In the table there are approximately 350,000 clones, about 89% of which are singletons. The source material was peripheral blood. These receptors were collected from a woman in her 30s with COVID-19, enrolled during active disease. CDR3s include the opening cysteine and the closing phenylalanine or tryptophan. D genes are given only for firm matches. The size field is filled for only some rows; it gives once, few, many or a size class.

>15|TRBJ2-4|-|TRBV23-1|-
CATGRDETAKNIQYF
TGCGCCACCGGGCGGGATGAAACAGCCAAAAACATTCAGTACTTC
>15|TRBJ1-2|TRBD1|TRBV7-2|-
CASSQIGRGRSGYTF
TGTGCCAGCAGCCAGATAGGCAGGGGGCGATCGGGCTACACCTTC
>11|TRBJ1-4|-|TRBV24-1|once
CATSDEEKLFF
TGTGCCACCAGTGACGAGGAAAAACTGTTTTTT
>13|TRBJ1-2|-|TRBV9|-
CASKSSGGDGYTF
TGTGCCAGCAAAAGTTCCGGGGGGGATGGCTACACCTTC
>15|TRBJ2-7|TRBD1|TRBV5-1|-
CASSLGGQGLREQYF
TGCGCCAGCAGTCTGGGGGGACAGGGGTTGAGAGAGCAGTACTTC
>16|TRBJ2-3|TRBD1|TRBV11-3|-
CASSSADRAGTDTQYF
TGTGCCAGCAGCTCCGCCGACAGGGCAGGCACAGATACGCAGTATTTT
>15|TRBJ2-1|-|TRBV4-3|-
CASSYVAYSYNEQFF
TGCGCCAGCAGCTACGTAGCCTACTCCTACAATGAGCAGTTCTTC
>12|TRBJ1-1|-|TRBV28|-
CASSISAFEAFF
TGTGCCAGCAGCATAAGCGCCTTTGAAGCTTTCTTT
>15|TRBJ1-2|-|TRBV19|-
CASSPPMAGLHGYTF
TGTGCCAGTAGTCCCCCCATGGCGGGACTCCATGGCTACACCTTC
>17|TRBJ2-5|TRBD2|TRBV24-1|-
CATSDRRLAGVQETQYF
TGTGCCACCAGTGATCGCCGACTAGCGGGGGTCCAAGAGACCCAGTACTTC
>13|TRBJ1-2|-|TRBV5-4|-
CASRLGDSRGYTF
TGTGCCAGCAGGCTTGGAGACAGTCGGGGCTACACCTTC
>13|TRBJ1-3|-|TRBV4-1|-
CASRPLAGNTIYF
TGCGCCAGCAGGCCCCTAGCGGGAAACACCATATATTTT
>15|TRBJ1-6|-|TRBV5-4|-
CASSSEDRINSPLHF
TGTGCCAGCAGCTCTGAAGACAGGATCAATTCACCCCTCCACTTT
>16|TRBJ1-2|TRBD1|TRBV7-2|-
CASSLARQGARNGYTF
TGTGCCAGCAGCTTAGCGCGGCAGGGGGCGAGAAACGGCTACACCTTC
>15|TRBJ1-5|-|TRBV28|-
CASSSAGEGDQPQHF
TGTGCCAGCAGTTCGGCAGGGGAAGGGGATCAGCCCCAGCATTTT
>16|TRBJ2-7|-|TRBV10-3|-
CAISESRPGAADEQYF
TGTGCCATCAGTGAGTCTAGGCCAGGGGCAGCCGACGAGCAGTACTTC
>15|TRBJ1-4|TRBD1|TRBV7-9|-
CASSFPQGAGEKLFF
TGTGCCAGCAGCTTTCCACAGGGGGCTGGCGAAAAACTGTTTTTT
>13|TRBJ2-7|-|TRBV5-4|-
CASSLLKAGEQYF
TGTGCCAGCAGCTTACTGAAGGCGGGCGAGCAGTACTTC
>13|TRBJ2-5|-|TRBV11-3|-
CASSLGLGETQYF
TGTGCCAGCAGCTTAGGTCTCGGAGAGACCCAGTACTTC
>16|TRBJ1-3|TRBD1|TRBV7-2|-
CASSDTGGAFGNTIYF
TGTGCCAGCAGCGACACAGGGGGCGCGTTTGGAAACACCATATATTTT
>16|TRBJ2-3|-|TRBV4-1|-
CASSQGRGMGTDTQYF
TGCGCCAGCAGCCAAGGTAGGGGTATGGGCACAGATACGCAGTATTTT
>19|TRBJ2-2|TRBD2|TRBV9|-
CASSARTSGRWVETGELFF
TGTGCCAGCAGCGCCCGGACTAGCGGGAGATGGGTTGAGACCGGGGAGCTGTTTTTT
>14|TRBJ1-4|-|TRBV29-1|-
CSVDVGGTNEKLFF
TGCAGCGTTGATGTGGGGGGAACTAATGAAAAACTGTTTTTT
>15|TRBJ1-1|TRBD1|TRBV3-1/TRBV3-2|-
CASSPGRQGAPGAFF
TGTGCCAGCAGTCCGGGGCGACAGGGGGCGCCGGGGGCTTTCTTT
>14|TRBJ2-5|TRBD2|TRBV18|-
CASSPASGEETQYF
TGTGCCAGCTCACCAGCTAGCGGGGAAGAGACCCAGTACTTC
>14|TRBJ1-1|-|TRBV19|few
CASSPRGRNTEAFF
TGTGCCAGTAGTCCCAGGGGAAGGAACACTGAAGCTTTCTTT
>19|TRBJ2-6|-|TRBV3-1/TRBV3-2|-
CASSAQTGFLPSGANVLTF
TGTGCCAGCAGCGCCCAGACAGGTTTCCTCCCTTCTGGGGCCAACGTCCTGACTTTC
>15|TRBJ2-1|-|TRBV7-2|-
CASSLAGPRLNEQFF
TGTGCCAGCAGCCTCGCGGGACCCCGACTCAATGAGCAGTTCTTC
>14|TRBJ1-6|-|TRBV6-5|few
CASSYARANSPLHF
TGTGCCAGCAGTTACGCCAGGGCGAATTCACCCCTCCACTTT
>13|TRBJ2-7|TRBD1|TRBV9|-
CASSVEDRGKQYF
TGTGCCAGCAGCGTAGAGGACAGGGGGAAGCAGTACTTC
>14|TRBJ1-2|TRBD1|TRBV5-4|-
CASSLSDRGYGYTF
TGTGCCAGCAGCTTGTCCGACAGGGGCTATGGCTACACCTTC
>17|TRBJ1-4|TRBD1|TRBV2|once
CASSQSGTELTNEKLFF
TGTGCCAGCAGTCAGTCCGGGACAGAATTAACTAATGAAAAACTGTTTTTT
>15|TRBJ2-2|-|TRBV7-2|-
CASSSRVANTGELFF
TGTGCCAGCAGCAGCAGGGTGGCGAACACCGGGGAGCTGTTTTTT
>13|TRBJ2-5|-|TRBV11-2|-
CASSLVRAGTQYF
TGTGCCAGCAGCTTAGTTCGGGCGGGGACCCAGTACTTC
>17|TRBJ1-1|-|TRBV7-2|-
CASSPLFRGARNTEAFF
TGTGCCAGCAGCCCCCTTTTCCGGGGGGCTCGGAACACTGAAGCTTTCTTT
>13|TRBJ2-1|-|TRBV12-3/TRBV12-4|-
CASSFHTPEEQFF
TGTGCCAGCAGTTTCCATACCCCGGAGGAGCAGTTCTTC
>14|TRBJ1-3|TRBD1|TRBV12-5|-
CASGWDRAGNTIYF
TGTGCTAGTGGTTGGGACAGGGCTGGAAACACCATATATTTT
>16|TRBJ1-1|TRBD1|TRBV6-2/TRBV6-3|-
CASSRRQGAQRTEAFF
TGTGCCAGCAGTCGTCGACAGGGGGCGCAGCGGACTGAAGCTTTCTTT
>14|TRBJ2-7|-|TRBV5-1|-
CASSLDPDSYEQYF
TGCGCCAGCAGCTTGGACCCCGATAGCTACGAGCAGTACTTC
>13|TRBJ2-5|-|TRBV3-1/TRBV3-2|-
CASSHPPGRTQYF
TGTGCCAGCAGCCATCCTCCCGGTCGGACCCAGTACTTC
>15|TRBJ2-1|TRBD2|TRBV4-1|few
CASSQALADYNEQFF
TGCGCCAGCAGCCAAGCACTAGCGGACTACAATGAGCAGTTCTTC
>13|TRBJ1-6|-|TRBV11-3|few
CASSPRQNSPLHF
TGTGCCAGCAGCCCTAGACAGAATTCACCCCTCCACTTT
>18|TRBJ2-3|TRBD2|TRBV7-9|-
CASSWDKDSGRVFDTQYF
TGTGCCAGCAGCTGGGATAAGGATAGCGGGAGGGTCTTTGATACGCAGTATTTT
>17|TRBJ2-6|TRBD1|TRBV7-6|-
CASSLGPRGPGANVLTF
TGTGCCAGCAGCTTAGGGCCCAGGGGGCCTGGGGCCAACGTCCTGACTTTC
>16|TRBJ2-4|-|TRBV12-1|few
CASSFDSGLGKNIQYF
TGTGCCAGCAGCTTCGACAGTGGGTTGGGCAAAAACATTCAGTACTTC
>16|TRBJ2-3|TRBD2|TRBV14|-
CASSQDPRGVGDTQYF
TGTGCCAGCAGCCAAGACCCCCGGGGGGTCGGAGATACGCAGTATTTT
>12|TRBJ1-1|-|TRBV7-9|-
CASSLPRAEAFF
TGTGCCAGCAGCTTACCCCGGGCTGAAGCTTTCTTT
>18|TRBJ2-1|TRBD2|TRBV7-6|-
CASSLEGRGGGRYDEQFF
TGTGCCAGCAGCTTAGAGGGCCGGGGCGGGGGGCGTTATGATGAGCAGTTCTTC
>15|TRBJ2-7|TRBD2|TRBV2|-
CASSRLAGGPNEQYF
TGTGCCAGCAGTCGACTAGCGGGGGGGCCTAACGAGCAGTACTTC
>15|TRBJ1-1|TRBD1|TRBV7-2|-
CASSFTRTGNTEAFF
TGTGCCAGCAGCTTTACCCGGACAGGGAACACTGAAGCTTTCTTT
>12|TRBJ2-1|TRBD2|TRBV11-3|-
CASSDGLASNFF
TGTGCCAGCAGCGACGGACTAGCGAGTAACTTCTTC
>14|TRBJ1-1|-|TRBV5-1|-
CASSSSKLNTEAFF
TGCGCCAGCAGTTCCAGTAAACTGAACACTGAAGCTTTCTTT
>13|TRBJ2-1|-|TRBV7-8|once
CASSLPTFDEQFF
TGTGCCAGCAGCTTACCTACCTTTGATGAGCAGTTCTTC
>11|TRBJ1-4|-|TRBV20-1|-
CSARAREKLFF
TGCAGTGCTAGAGCTCGTGAAAAACTGTTTTTT
>13|TRBJ2-1|-|TRBV12-3/TRBV12-4|once
CASSAGSYNEQFF
TGTGCCAGCAGCGCCGGGTCATACAATGAGCAGTTCTTC
>17|TRBJ1-1|TRBD1|TRBV6-4|-
CASRLPRDRGLSTEAFF
TGTGCCAGCAGACTCCCCCGGGACAGGGGGCTGTCCACTGAAGCTTTCTTT